The present T cell receptor (beta chain) was sequenced within a study of cytomegalovirus exposure and HLA in healthy donors. The germline V gene encodes CDR1 LNHDA and CDR2 SQIVND (reference sequence). The ends were cut back, 7 bases at V and 5 bases at J, with 14 bases in the middle. CDR3 length equals 13 residues. The PCR had 60 Vbeta and 13 Jbeta primers. Sequencing used immunoSEQ multiplex PCR; TCRdb keeps in-frame clones, though not all of them. Of 100,000 to 150,000 clones in the sample, 75% to 80% are singletons; the top ten hold approximately 6.5%. The sequencing input was PBMCs. The origin of this receptor is a woman aged 40-49 years in good health and CMV-seronegative. V is TRBV19 and J is TRBJ1-2, with D tentatively TRBD1 (5 bases). The CDR3 here is CASTGEYIYGYTF. Here the CDR3 DNA reads TGTGCCAGTACGGGGGAGTATATATATGGCTACACCTTC.